This T cell receptor (beta chain) was captured in a study of PD-1 blockade in classical Hodgkin lymphoma. Sequencing used immunoSEQ multiplex PCR; TCRdb keeps in-frame clones, though not all of them. The table records 57,000 or so clones, roughly nine tenths of them present only once. Documented time point: cycle 4 day 1 (C4D1), after more than 5 weeks of nivolumab. No patient escaped relapse after autologous stem cell transplantation, and brentuximab vedotin exposure varied. Overall study results and limits: Those starting nivolumab under 1 year post-ASCT were excluded. Newly diagnosed patients had baseline TCR diversity that was reportedly lower than that of healthy donors.

Deletions cut 5 bases from V and 0 bases from J, with 17 bases between. CDR1 and CDR2 from the germline V gene are SGHNT and YYREEE (reference sequence). The CDR3 loop spans 16 amino acids. To note about this clone: What it binds is unknown.

The chain combines TRBV5-4 with TRBJ1-1, with D uncertain. Source: peripheral blood mononuclear cells (PBMCs), taken before the fourth cycle of nivolumab. This clonotype was obtained from a human donor with classical Hodgkin lymphoma. The CDR3 bases are TGTGCCAGCAGTCCCTTCGAAAACGGCTTGAACACTGAAGCTTTCTTT. Its protein product is CASSPFENGLNTEAFF. Filled out from reference TRBV5-4 and TRBJ1-1, the complete variable domain reads ETGVTQSPTHLIKTRGQQVTLRCSSQSGHNTVSWYQQALGQGPQFIFQYYREEENGRGNFPPRFSGLQFPNYSSELNVNALELDDSALYLCASSPFENGLNTEAFFGQGTRLTVV.